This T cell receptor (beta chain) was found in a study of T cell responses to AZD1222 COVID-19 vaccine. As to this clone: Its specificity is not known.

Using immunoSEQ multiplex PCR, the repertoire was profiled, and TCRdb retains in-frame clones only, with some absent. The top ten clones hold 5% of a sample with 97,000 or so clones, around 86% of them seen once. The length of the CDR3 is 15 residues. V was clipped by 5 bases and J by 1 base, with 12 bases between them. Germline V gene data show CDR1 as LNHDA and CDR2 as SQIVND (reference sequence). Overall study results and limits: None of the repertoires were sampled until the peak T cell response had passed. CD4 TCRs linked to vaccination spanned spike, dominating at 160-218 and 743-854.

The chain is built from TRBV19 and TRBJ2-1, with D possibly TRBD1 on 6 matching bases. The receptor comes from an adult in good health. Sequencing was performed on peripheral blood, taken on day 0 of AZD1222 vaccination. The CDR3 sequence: CASSLQGGSYNEQFF. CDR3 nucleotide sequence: TGTGCCAGTAGTTTACAGGGTGGGTCCTACAATGAGCAGTTCTTC.